This is a list of T cell receptor beta chains from one sample in a study of cytomegalovirus exposure and HLA in healthy donors. Libraries were prepared by immunoSEQ multiplex PCR; TCRdb keeps only in-frame clonotypes and omits some of them. The data show around 170,000 clones, about 82% seen once. Sequenced material: PBMCs. The receptors stem from a man aged 18 to 29 in good health and CMV-seronegative. The CDR3 runs from the conserved cysteine through the conserved F or W. Expanded clones are given a class, and other clones once, few, many or no size at all.

abundance: NA
v_gene: TRBV20-1
CDR3aa: CSAWDRGETFF

abundance: few
v_gene: TRBV2
CDR3aa: CASTAPGVTEAFF

abundance: NA
v_gene: TRBV4-1
CDR3aa: CASSLMLQGSGNTIYF

abundance: NA
v_gene: TRBV27
CDR3aa: CASSSLNYGYTF

abundance: once
v_gene: TRBV5-1
CDR3aa: CASSPNTGTSGRMSTDTQYF

abundance: NA
v_gene: TRBV4-2
CDR3aa: CASSRPQYGYTF

abundance: NA
v_gene: TRBV28
CDR3aa: CASMTGSSYNSPLHF

abundance: NA
v_gene: TRBV4-1
CDR3aa: CASSQGSSGATSYEQYF

abundance: NA
v_gene: TRBV6-6
CDR3aa: CASSSTGGTEAFF

abundance: NA
v_gene: TRBV6-5
CDR3aa: CASSFSSYNSPLHF

abundance: NA
v_gene: TRBV2
CDR3aa: CASRNSDRATDTQYF

abundance: NA
v_gene: TRBV6-5
CDR3aa: CASSYSQGSYEQYF

abundance: NA
v_gene: TRBV10-3
CDR3aa: CAISESPGLPYEQYF

abundance: NA
v_gene: TRBV19
CDR3aa: CASSPDVNWGPQPQHF

abundance: many
v_gene: TRBV6-6
CDR3aa: CASSPDSYNEQFF

abundance: NA
v_gene: TRBV9
CDR3aa: CASSEAPWGGISTDTQYF

abundance: NA
v_gene: TRBV7-9
CDR3aa: CASSSGGTVSYEQYF

abundance: NA
v_gene: TRBV5-1
CDR3aa: CASSSLSGLALHEQFF

abundance: NA
v_gene: TRBV7-8
CDR3aa: CASSLGINTEAFF

abundance: few
v_gene: TRBV6-5
CDR3aa: CASSYSPTGSPLHF

abundance: NA
v_gene: TRBV10-1
CDR3aa: CASSESQGWETQYF

abundance: NA
v_gene: TRBV19
CDR3aa: CASSATGTGVRGANVLTF

abundance: NA
v_gene: TRBV7-9
CDR3aa: CASTLTGGGYTF

abundance: NA
v_gene: TRBV10-3
CDR3aa: CATLAGGSAGELFF

abundance: few
v_gene: TRBV7-9
CDR3aa: CASSAGLAGVRDTQYF

abundance: NA
v_gene: TRBV2
CDR3aa: CASSAGQGAVSNEKLFF

abundance: NA
v_gene: TRBV7-9
CDR3aa: CASSLEGDRQETQYF

abundance: NA
v_gene: TRBV5-1
CDR3aa: CASSTKVTGGRGETQYF

abundance: NA
v_gene: TRBV9
CDR3aa: CASSLVGGHTEAFF

abundance: NA
v_gene: TRBV15
CDR3aa: CATSRLVGAGGRNIQYF

abundance: few
v_gene: TRBV5-1
CDR3aa: CASSLLSQGSTDTQYF

abundance: NA
v_gene: TRBV6-6
CDR3aa: CASTLGQPVSGNEQYF

abundance: NA
v_gene: TRBV13
CDR3aa: CASSYAGQGATEAFF

abundance: once
v_gene: TRBV28
CDR3aa: CASSLFRTGSYEQYF

abundance: NA
v_gene: TRBV28
CDR3aa: CASSWDRGLNYGYTF

abundance: NA
v_gene: TRBV2
CDR3aa: CASRDYRNEKLFF

abundance: NA
v_gene: TRBV7-8
CDR3aa: CASSQRGQTLAKNIQYF

abundance: NA
v_gene: TRBV7-2
CDR3aa: CASSLDRTPSREQYF